This T cell receptor beta chain is from a study of OX40 agonist ivuxolimab in advanced cancers. Turning to the study itself: Dose-escalation patients had hepatocellular carcinoma, melanoma, renal cell or head and neck cancer. Study-wide results and caveats: Researchers did not establish what antigens the expanded peripheral T cells target.

Autoimmune disease history or systemic immunosuppression led to patients being barred. Sampling times: baseline, cycle 4 day 1, cycle 7 day 1. Remarks on this clone: What it binds is not known.

Only in-frame clones appear in the TCRdb table, and some are missing; sequencing was by immunoSEQ multiplex PCR. The sample records under 85,000 clones, roughly 85% being singletons. The CDR3 spans 15 residues. Germline loops: CDR1 MNHNS, CDR2 SASEGT. Trimming at V came to 7 bases and at J to 6 bases, leaving 12 bases not matched to a gene. The clonotype comes from an adult with an advanced solid tumor such as melanoma, head and neck, liver or kidney cancer. The chain recombines TRBV6-1 with TRBJ1-5; TRBD1 matches 7 bases. Sample: CD4+ or CD8+ T cells sorted from blood, taken in a trial of the OX40 agonist ivuxolimab. The CDR3 region is CASTERGGLAQPQHF. The CDR3 coding sequence is TGTGCCAGCACCGAAAGAGGGGGCCTAGCTCAGCCCCAGCATTTT.